This TCR beta chain was recovered during a study of beta chain features in type 1 diabetes. Turning to the study itself: On cell yields, gender and age, patients and healthy donors were similar.

Trimming at V came to 6 bases and at J to 3 bases, leaving 9 bases not matched to a gene. Germline V CDR1 and CDR2: SGHTA, FQGNSA. The CDR3 is made up of 16 amino acids. Remarks on this clone: Its antigen is unidentified.

Overall study findings and caveats: Naive, central memory and Treg TCRB repertoires seemed to resemble each other more closely in patients than they did in healthy donors. Highly expressing activated T cells could be over-counted with a cDNA template. Fewer insertions but more deletions were seen at VDJ junctions in type 1 diabetes patients.

Every bit of the isolated RNA underwent reverse transcription, so sequencing read expressed TCRB transcripts. The method was immunoSEQ multiplex PCR; TCRdb's version includes in-frame clones alone and lacks a portion of them. The sample holds hundreds of thousands of clones, 15% seen once. J is TRBJ2-7 and V is TRBV7-2; 12 bases align to TRBD2. This sequence was found in a man aged 18 to 30 in good health. The source material was naive CD4+ T cells from blood. The CDR3 loop reads CASSPRLAGAGYEQYF. The CDR3 nucleotides are TGTGCCAGCAGTCCTCGACTAGCGGGAGCGGGCTACGAGCAGTACTTC.